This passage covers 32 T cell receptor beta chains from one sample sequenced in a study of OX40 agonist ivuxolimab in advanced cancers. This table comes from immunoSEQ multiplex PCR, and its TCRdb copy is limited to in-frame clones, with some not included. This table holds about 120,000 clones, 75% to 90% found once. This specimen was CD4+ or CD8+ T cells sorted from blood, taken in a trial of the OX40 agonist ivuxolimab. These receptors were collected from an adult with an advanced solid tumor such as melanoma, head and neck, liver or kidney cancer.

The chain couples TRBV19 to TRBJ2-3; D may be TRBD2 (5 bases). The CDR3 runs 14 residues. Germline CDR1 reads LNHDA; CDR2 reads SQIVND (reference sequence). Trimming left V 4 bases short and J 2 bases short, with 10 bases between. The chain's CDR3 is CASSTQADTDTQYF. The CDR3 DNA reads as TGTGCCAGTAGTACCCAAGCGGACACAGATACGCAGTATTTT.

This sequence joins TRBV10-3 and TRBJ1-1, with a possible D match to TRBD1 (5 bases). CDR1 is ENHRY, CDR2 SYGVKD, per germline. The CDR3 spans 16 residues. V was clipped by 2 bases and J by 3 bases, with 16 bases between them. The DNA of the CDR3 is TGTGCCATCAGTGAGGATTCTCAGGGCCGCGACACTGAAGCTTTCTTT. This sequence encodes CAISEDSQGRDTEAFF.

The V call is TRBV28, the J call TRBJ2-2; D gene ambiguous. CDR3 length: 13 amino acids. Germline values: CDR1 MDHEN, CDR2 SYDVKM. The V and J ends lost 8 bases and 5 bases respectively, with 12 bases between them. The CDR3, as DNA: TGTGCCAGCTTTCTGGGTGTGACCGGGGAGCTGTTTTTT. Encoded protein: CASFLGVTGELFF.

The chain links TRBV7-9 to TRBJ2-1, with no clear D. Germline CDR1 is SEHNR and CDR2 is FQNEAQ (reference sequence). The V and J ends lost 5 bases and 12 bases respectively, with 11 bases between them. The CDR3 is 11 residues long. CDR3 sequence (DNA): TGTGCCAGCAGCCGACATCATGGGCAGTTCTTC. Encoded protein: CASSRHHGQFF.

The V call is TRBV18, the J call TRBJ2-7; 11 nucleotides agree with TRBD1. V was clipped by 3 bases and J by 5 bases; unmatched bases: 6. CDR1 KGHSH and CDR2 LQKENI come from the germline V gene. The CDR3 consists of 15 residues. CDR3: CASSPGTGGVNEQYF. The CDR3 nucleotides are TGTGCCAGCTCACCCGGGACAGGGGGGGTCAACGAGCAGTACTTC.

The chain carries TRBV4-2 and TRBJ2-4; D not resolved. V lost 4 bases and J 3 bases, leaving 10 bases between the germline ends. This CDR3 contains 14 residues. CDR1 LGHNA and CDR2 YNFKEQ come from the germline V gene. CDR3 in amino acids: CASSPPLGKNIQYF. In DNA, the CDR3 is TGTGCCAGCAGCCCCCCCCTGGGCAAAAACATTCAGTACTTC.

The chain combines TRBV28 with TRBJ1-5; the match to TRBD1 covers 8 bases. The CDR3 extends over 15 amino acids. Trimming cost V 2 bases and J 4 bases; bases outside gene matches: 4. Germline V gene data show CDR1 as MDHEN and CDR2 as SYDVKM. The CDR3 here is CASSLRGQVNQPQHF. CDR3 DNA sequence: TGTGCCAGCAGTTTAAGGGGACAGGTTAATCAGCCCCAGCATTTT.

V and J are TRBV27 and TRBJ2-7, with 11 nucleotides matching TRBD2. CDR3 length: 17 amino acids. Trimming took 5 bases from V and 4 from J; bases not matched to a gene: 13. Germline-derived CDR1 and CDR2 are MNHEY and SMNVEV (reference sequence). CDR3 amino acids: CASSLLIAGGRGYEQYF. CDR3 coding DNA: TGTGCCAGCAGTCTCCTGATAGCGGGGGGGCGTGGGTACGAGCAGTACTTC.

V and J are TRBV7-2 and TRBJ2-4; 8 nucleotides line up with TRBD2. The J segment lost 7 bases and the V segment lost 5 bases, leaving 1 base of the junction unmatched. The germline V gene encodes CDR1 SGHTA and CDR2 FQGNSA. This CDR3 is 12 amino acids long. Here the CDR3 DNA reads TGTGCCAGCAGCCCGGGGGGGAACATTCAGTACTTC. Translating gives CASSPGGNIQYF.

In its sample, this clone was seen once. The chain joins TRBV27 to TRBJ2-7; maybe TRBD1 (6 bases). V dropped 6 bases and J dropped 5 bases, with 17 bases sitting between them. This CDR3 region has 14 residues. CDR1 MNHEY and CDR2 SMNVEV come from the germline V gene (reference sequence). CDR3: CASRRRGQSDEQYF. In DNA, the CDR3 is TGTGCCAGCAGACGCCGAGGACAGTCAGACGAGCAGTACTTC.

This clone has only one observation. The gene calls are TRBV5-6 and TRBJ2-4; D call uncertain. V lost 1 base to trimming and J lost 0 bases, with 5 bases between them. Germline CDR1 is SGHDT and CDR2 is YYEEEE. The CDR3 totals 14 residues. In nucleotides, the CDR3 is TGTGCCAGCAGCTTGCGAGGAGCCAAAAACATTCAGTACTTC. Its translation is CASSLRGAKNIQYF. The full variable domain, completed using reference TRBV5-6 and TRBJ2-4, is DAGVTQSPTHLIKTRGQQVTLRCSPKSGHDTVSWYQQALGQGPQFIFQYYEEEERQRGNFPDRFSGHQFPNYSSELNVNALLLGDSALYLCASSLRGAKNIQYFGAGTRLSVL.

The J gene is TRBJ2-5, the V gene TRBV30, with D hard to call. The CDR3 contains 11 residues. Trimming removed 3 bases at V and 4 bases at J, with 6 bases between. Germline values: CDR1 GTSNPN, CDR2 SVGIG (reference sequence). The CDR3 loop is CAWSLGETQYF. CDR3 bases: TGTGCCTGGAGCCTTGGAGAGACCCAGTACTTC.

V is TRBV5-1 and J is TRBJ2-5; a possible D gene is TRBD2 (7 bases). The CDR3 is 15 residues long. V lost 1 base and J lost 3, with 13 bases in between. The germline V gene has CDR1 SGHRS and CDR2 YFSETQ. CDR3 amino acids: CASSLRGAAEETQYF. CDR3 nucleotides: TGCGCCAGCAGCTTGCGGGGGGCAGCGGAAGAGACCCAGTACTTC.

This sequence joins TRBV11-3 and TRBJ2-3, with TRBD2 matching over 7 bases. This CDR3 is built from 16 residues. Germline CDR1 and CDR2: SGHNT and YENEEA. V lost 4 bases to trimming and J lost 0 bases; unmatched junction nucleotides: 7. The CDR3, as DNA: TGTGCCAGCAGCTCCTCGTGGGGGGGGAGCACAGATACGCAGTATTTT. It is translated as CASSSSWGGSTDTQYF.

In nucleotides, the CDR3 is TGTGCCAGCAGCCGGGGGGGACAGGGGGCTGACACTGAAGCTTTCTTT. This sequence encodes CASSRGGQGADTEAFF. The genes are TRBV11-3 and TRBJ1-1, with 12 bases aligning to TRBD1. The CDR3 is made up of 16 amino acids. Germline CDR1 reads SGHNT; CDR2 reads YENEEA. V lost 5 bases, J lost 3 bases, and 7 bases stayed unmatched.

The CDR3 sequence is CASSLRPGQGSIGNTIYF. The DNA for the CDR3 is TGTGCCAGCAGCCTAAGACCGGGACAGGGCTCAATAGGAAACACCATATATTTT. V usage is TRBV7-2 and J usage is TRBJ1-3; 9 bases are a match to TRBD1. The germline CDR1 and CDR2 sequences are SGHTA and FQGNSA. V lost 5 bases to trimming and J lost 4 bases; unmatched junction nucleotides: 15. This CDR3 contains 18 residues.

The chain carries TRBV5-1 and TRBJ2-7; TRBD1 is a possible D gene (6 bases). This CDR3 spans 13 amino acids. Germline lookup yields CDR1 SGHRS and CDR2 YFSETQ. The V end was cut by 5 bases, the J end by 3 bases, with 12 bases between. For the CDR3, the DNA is TGCGCCAGCAGAAGACAGGCGGGCTACGAGCAGTACTTC. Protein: CASRRQAGYEQYF.

The CDR3 nucleotides read TGTGCCAGCAGCTACGACAAGAGGGGTACGCAGTATTTT. It yields the protein CASSYDKRGTQYF. The chain combines TRBV6-5 with TRBJ2-3; either TRBD1 or TRBD2 may supply D (5 bases each). V was shortened by 6 bases and J by 8 bases, with 15 bases between the two germline ends. The CDR3 extends over 13 amino acids. Looked up from germline, CDR1 is MNHEY and CDR2 is SVGAGI.

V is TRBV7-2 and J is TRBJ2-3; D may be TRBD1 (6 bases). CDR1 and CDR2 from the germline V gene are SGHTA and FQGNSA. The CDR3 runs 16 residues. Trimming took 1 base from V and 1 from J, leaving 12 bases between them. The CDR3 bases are TGTGCCAGCAGCTTAGGGGGCAGGGGAGGCACAGATACGCAGTATTTT. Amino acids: CASSLGGRGGTDTQYF.

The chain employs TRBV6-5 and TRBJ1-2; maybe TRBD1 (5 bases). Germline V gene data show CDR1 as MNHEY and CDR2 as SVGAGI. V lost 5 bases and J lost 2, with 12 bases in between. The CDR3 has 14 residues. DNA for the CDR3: TGTGCCAGCAGTAGCCGGGCAGGGAACTATGGCTACACCTTC. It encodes CASSSRAGNYGYTF.

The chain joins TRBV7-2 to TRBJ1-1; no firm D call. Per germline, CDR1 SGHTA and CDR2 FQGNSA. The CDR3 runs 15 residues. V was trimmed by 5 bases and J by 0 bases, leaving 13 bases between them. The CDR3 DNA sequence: TGTGCCAGCAGCCCTAGGGCAGCGCTGAACACTGAAGCTTTCTTT. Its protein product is CASSPRAALNTEAFF.

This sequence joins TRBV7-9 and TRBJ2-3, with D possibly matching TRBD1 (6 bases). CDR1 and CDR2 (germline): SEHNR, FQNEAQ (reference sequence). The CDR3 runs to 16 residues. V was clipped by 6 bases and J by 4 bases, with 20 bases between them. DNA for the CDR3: TGTGCCAGCAGTTATAGCCGGGCCTCAGGGGCAGATACGCAGTATTTT. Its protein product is CASSYSRASGADTQYF.

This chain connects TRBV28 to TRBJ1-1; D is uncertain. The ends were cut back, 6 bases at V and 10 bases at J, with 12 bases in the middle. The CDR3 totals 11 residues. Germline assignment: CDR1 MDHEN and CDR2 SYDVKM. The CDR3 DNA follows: TGTGCCAGCAGCCTTAATCTCGGAGCTTTCTTT. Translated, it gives CASSLNLGAFF.

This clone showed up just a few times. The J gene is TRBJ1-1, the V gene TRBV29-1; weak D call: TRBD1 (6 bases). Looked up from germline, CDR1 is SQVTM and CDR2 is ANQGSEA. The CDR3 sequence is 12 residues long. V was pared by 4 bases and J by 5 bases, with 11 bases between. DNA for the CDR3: TGCAGCGTTGTCCAGGGGTCTACTGAAGCTTTCTTT. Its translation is CSVVQGSTEAFF.

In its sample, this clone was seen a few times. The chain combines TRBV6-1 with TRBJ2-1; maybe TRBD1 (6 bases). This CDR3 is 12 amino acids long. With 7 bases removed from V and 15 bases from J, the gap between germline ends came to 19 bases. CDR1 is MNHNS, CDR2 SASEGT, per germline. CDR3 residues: CASNHKGTGLFF. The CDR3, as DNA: TGTGCCAGCAACCACAAAGGAACAGGGTTGTTCTTC.

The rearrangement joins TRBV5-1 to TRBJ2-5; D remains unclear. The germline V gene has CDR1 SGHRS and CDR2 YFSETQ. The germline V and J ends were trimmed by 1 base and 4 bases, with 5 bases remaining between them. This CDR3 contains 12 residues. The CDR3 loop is CASSLQLETQYF. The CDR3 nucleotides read TGCGCCAGCAGCTTGCAGCTAGAGACCCAGTACTTC.

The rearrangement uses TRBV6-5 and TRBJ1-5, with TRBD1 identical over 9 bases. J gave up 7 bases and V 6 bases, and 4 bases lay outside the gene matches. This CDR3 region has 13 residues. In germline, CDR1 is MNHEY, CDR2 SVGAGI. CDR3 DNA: TGTGCCAGCAGGATGGACAGGGGACAGCCCCAGCATTTT. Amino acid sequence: CASRMDRGQPQHF.

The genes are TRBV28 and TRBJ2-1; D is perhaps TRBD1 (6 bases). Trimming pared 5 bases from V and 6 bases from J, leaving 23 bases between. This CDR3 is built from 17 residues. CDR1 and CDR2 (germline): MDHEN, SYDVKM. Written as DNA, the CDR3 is TGTGCCAGCAGTACCCCGCCCGGTCGAAGAGGGGGCAATGAGCAGTTCTTC. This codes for CASSTPPGRRGGNEQFF.

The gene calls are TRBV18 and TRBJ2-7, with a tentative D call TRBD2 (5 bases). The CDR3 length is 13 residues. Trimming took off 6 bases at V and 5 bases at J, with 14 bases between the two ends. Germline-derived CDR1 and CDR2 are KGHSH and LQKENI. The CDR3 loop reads CASSPVSGNEQYF. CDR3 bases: TGTGCCAGCTCCCCGGTCTCCGGGAACGAGCAGTACTTC. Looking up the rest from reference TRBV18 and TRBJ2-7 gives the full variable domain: NAGVMQNPRHLVRRRGQEARLRCSPMKGHSHVYWYRQLPEEGLKFMVYLQKENIIDESGMPKERFSAEFPKEGPSILRIQQVVRGDSAAYFCASSPVSGNEQYFGPGTRLTVT.

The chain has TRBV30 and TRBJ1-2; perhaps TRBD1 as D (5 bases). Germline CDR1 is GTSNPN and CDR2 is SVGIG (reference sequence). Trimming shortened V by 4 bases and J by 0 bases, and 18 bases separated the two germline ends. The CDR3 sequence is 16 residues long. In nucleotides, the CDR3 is TGTGCCTGGACCCCTCCGGGGCAGCCCTCTAACTATGGCTACACCTTC. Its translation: CAWTPPGQPSNYGYTF.

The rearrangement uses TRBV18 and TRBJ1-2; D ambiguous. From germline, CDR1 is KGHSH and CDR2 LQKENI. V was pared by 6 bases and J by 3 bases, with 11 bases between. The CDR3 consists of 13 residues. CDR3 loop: CASSLDPDYGYTF. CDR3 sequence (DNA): TGTGCCAGCTCTCTCGATCCCGACTATGGCTACACCTTC.

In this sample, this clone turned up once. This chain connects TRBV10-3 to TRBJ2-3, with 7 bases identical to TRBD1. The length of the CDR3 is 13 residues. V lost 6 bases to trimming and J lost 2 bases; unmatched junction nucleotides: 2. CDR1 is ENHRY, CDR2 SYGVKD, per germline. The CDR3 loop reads CAIRGQNTDTQYF. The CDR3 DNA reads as TGTGCCATCAGGGGACAGAACACAGATACGCAGTATTTT.